The source of this TCR beta chain is a study of cytomegalovirus exposure and HLA in healthy donors. Broader study findings: In a later analysis, a genetic analysis reported fewer productive-TCR N-insertions in an Asian-associated ancestry cluster than the cohort average.

In germline, CDR1 is SGHTA, CDR2 FQGTGA. There are 15 residues in the CDR3. V was cut by 5 bases and J by 0 bases, with 11 bases left in between. About this clone itself: Its antigen is as yet unknown.

A multiplex PCR was run with 60 Vbeta primers and 13 Jbeta primers. Clones were read by immunoSEQ multiplex PCR, and TCRdb kept only the in-frame ones, dropping some. The repertoire holds 150,000 to 200,000 clones, with around 79% as singletons. The genes are TRBV7-3 and TRBJ1-3; D gene unclear. The clonotype was recovered from a woman between 45 and 60 years old in good health and CMV-seronegative. The material sequenced was PBMCs. CDR3 bases: TGTGCCAGCAGCGCCACTCCTGACTCTGGAAACACCATATATTTT. Protein sequence: CASSATPDSGNTIYF.